This is a list of T cell receptor beta chains from one sample in a study of beta chain features in type 1 diabetes. The data were produced by immunoSEQ multiplex PCR, yet TCRdb's version contains in-frame clones alone and is incomplete. The sample shows over 200,000 clones, roughly 10% of them seen only once. Material: naive CD4+ T cells from blood. The receptors stem from a man younger than 45 with type 1 diabetes. The CDR3 runs from the conserved cysteine through the conserved F or W. Fields, in order: V gene, clone size, D gene, J gene, CDR3 protein, CDR3 DNA. A D gene is named only where the DNA matches it firmly. The size entry is marked missing in some rows and otherwise reads once, few, many or a size class.

TRBV7-2,few,NA,TRBJ1-1,CASSIPGFGTEAFF,TGTGCCAGCAGCATCCCGGGGTTTGGCACTGAAGCTTTCTTT
TRBV20-1,NA,NA,TRBJ2-1,CSAPSVNEQFF,TGCAGTGCTCCTTCCGTCAATGAGCAGTTCTTC
TRBV9,few,TRBD1,TRBJ1-6,CASSVDGDSRRSPLHF,TGTGCCAGCAGCGTAGATGGGGACAGCCGGCGTTCACCCCTCCACTTT
TRBV7-2,NA,TRBD1,TRBJ2-2,CASSEQGLTGELFF,TGTGCCAGCAGCGAACAGGGGTTAACCGGGGAGCTGTTTTTT
TRBV30,NA,NA,TRBJ2-7,CAWMDSGYEQYF,TGTGCCTGGATGGACAGTGGGTACGAGCAGTACTTC
TRBV5-1,NA,NA,TRBJ1-2,CASSGQDIGYTF,TGCGCCAGCAGCGGGCAGGATATTGGCTACACCTTC
TRBV25-1,NA,NA,TRBJ2-5,CASSEGGGETQYF,TGTGCCAGCAGTGAGGGAGGTGGGGAGACCCAGTACTTC
TRBV7-2,NA,TRBD1,TRBJ2-1,CASSTGGAPYNEQFF,TGTGCCAGCAGCACAGGGGGCGCACCTTACAATGAGCAGTTCTTC
TRBV6-1,NA,NA,TRBJ2-1,CASSAGGTAPYNEQFF,TGTGCCAGCAGTGCAGGGGGGACCGCGCCGTACAATGAGCAGTTCTTC
TRBV7-8,NA,NA,TRBJ1-5,CASSLARTNQPQHF,TGTGCCAGCAGCTTAGCCAGGACAAATCAGCCCCAGCATTTT
TRBV27,few,TRBD1,TRBJ1-2,CASRGTGGYGYTF,TGTGCCAGCAGAGGAACAGGGGGCTATGGCTACACCTTC
TRBV5-6,NA,TRBD1,TRBJ1-6,CASSKDRGTSYNSPLHF,TGTGCCAGCAGCAAAGACAGGGGGACCTCCTATAATTCACCCCTCCACTTT
TRBV5-1,NA,NA,TRBJ2-6,CASSSTGSLVPYGANVLTF,TGCGCCAGCAGCTCCACAGGATCCTTGGTCCCCTATGGGGCCAACGTCCTGACTTTC
TRBV2,few,TRBD1,TRBJ1-1,CASKGQGYNTEAFF,TGTGCCAGCAAGGGACAGGGATATAACACTGAAGCTTTCTTT
TRBV7-2,few,NA,TRBJ2-1,CASTPRSGINEQFF,TGTGCCAGCACCCCCCGGTCCGGGATAAATGAGCAGTTCTTC
TRBV9,once,TRBD1,TRBJ1-2,CASSITTGGYGYTF,TGTGCCAGCAGCATTACGACAGGGGGCTATGGCTACACCTTC
TRBV5-8,NA,TRBD1,TRBJ2-4,CASSSKGTGGF,TGTGCCAGCAGCTCGAAGGGGACAGGGGGCTTC
TRBV14,few,NA,TRBJ1-5,CASSQRGGPNQPQHF,TGTGCCAGCAGCCAAAGGGGGGGACCCAATCAGCCCCAGCATTTT
TRBV6-5,NA,TRBD1,TRBJ2-3,CASRPAGQATDTQYF,TGTGCCAGCAGGCCCGCGGGACAGGCCACCGATACGCAGTATTTT
TRBV11-2,few,NA,TRBJ1-6,CASSPSSVSPLHF,TGTGCCAGCAGCCCCAGTAGCGTTTCACCCCTCCACTTT
TRBV15,NA,NA,TRBJ2-1,CATSREVEGPYNEQFF,TGTGCCACCAGCAGAGAGGTGGAGGGGCCGTACAATGAGCAGTTCTTC
TRBV18,NA,NA,TRBJ2-1,CASSPNIGEHEQFF,TGTGCCAGCTCACCAAATATCGGGGAACATGAGCAGTTCTTC
TRBV27,few,NA,TRBJ2-7,CASSTRGEVREQYF,TGTGCCAGCAGTACCCGAGGTGAGGTCCGCGAGCAGTACTTC
TRBV2,few,TRBD1,TRBJ1-3,CASSGTGGHGNTIYF,TGTGCCAGCAGTGGGACAGGGGGCCATGGAAACACCATATATTTT
TRBV30,NA,TRBD2,TRBJ2-1,CAWVAGLRPEQFF,TGTGCCTGGGTAGCGGGGCTCAGGCCGGAGCAGTTCTTC
TRBV25-1,NA,NA,TRBJ2-3,CASSSGMALGGADTQYF,TGTGCCAGCAGTAGTGGCATGGCACTAGGAGGGGCAGATACGCAGTATTTT
TRBV2,NA,TRBD2,TRBJ2-5,CASRTSGETQYF,TGTGCCAGCAGAACTAGCGGAGAGACCCAGTACTTC
TRBV29-1,NA,NA,TRBJ1-1,CSVLEPGQNTEAFF,TGCAGCGTTCTAGAACCGGGACAGAACACTGAAGCTTTCTTT
TRBV7-2,few,NA,TRBJ2-3,CASSPNGEGADTQYF,TGTGCCAGCAGCCCCAACGGGGAGGGGGCAGATACGCAGTATTTT
TRBV9,few,TRBD2,TRBJ2-2,CASSQAGGYTGELFF,TGTGCCAGCAGCCAAGCGGGGGGTTACACCGGGGAGCTGTTTTTT
TRBV28,NA,NA,TRBJ1-1,CASSPPGRGPEAFF,TGTGCCAGCAGCCCGCCCGGGAGAGGGCCTGAAGCTTTCTTT
TRBV29-1,NA,TRBD1,TRBJ2-7,CSVEGVGQGLSYEQYF,TGCAGCGTTGAGGGTGTTGGACAGGGTCTCTCCTACGAGCAGTACTTC
TRBV19,few,NA,TRBJ2-7,CASSMRRASSYEQYF,TGTGCCAGTAGTATGCGGAGGGCTAGCTCCTACGAGCAGTACTTC
TRBV5-4,NA,NA,TRBJ1-2,CASSGRTDANYGYTF,TGTGCCAGCAGCGGACGGACAGACGCTAACTATGGCTACACCTTC
TRBV5-1,NA,NA,TRBJ2-1,CASSLDQGGNNEQFF,TGCGCCAGCAGCTTGGATCAGGGGGGAAACAATGAGCAGTTCTTC
TRBV7-6,few,NA,TRBJ2-5,CASSLGPKRETQYF,TGTGCCAGCAGCTTAGGGCCTAAGAGGGAGACCCAGTACTTC
TRBV28,few,NA,TRBJ1-5,CASSNPGQGNQPQHF,TGTGCCAGCAGTAACCCCGGGCAGGGAAATCAGCCCCAGCATTTT
TRBV14,NA,NA,TRBJ1-1,CASSLIHTEAFF,TGTGCCAGCAGCCTAATTCACACTGAAGCTTTCTTT
TRBV19,few,TRBD1,TRBJ2-2,CASSNPGGIRTGELFF,TGTGCCAGTAGTAACCCAGGGGGCATTAGGACCGGGGAGCTGTTTTTT
TRBV7-9,few,TRBD1,TRBJ2-1,CASSPGGSYNEQFF,TGTGCCAGCAGCCCAGGGGGTTCGTACAATGAGCAGTTCTTC
TRBV21-1,few,NA,TRBJ2-5,CASSPGQLQETQYF,TGTGCCAGCAGTCCAGGACAGCTACAAGAGACCCAGTACTTC
TRBV30,few,TRBD1,TRBJ2-1,CAWRTLTGAAYNEQFF,TGTGCCTGGAGGACCTTGACAGGGGCCGCCTACAATGAGCAGTTCTTC
TRBV18,few,NA,TRBJ2-1,CASSPRSAFTSSYNEQFF,TGTGCCAGCTCCCCGAGATCCGCTTTTACTAGCTCCTACAATGAGCAGTTCTTC
TRBV18,NA,NA,TRBJ2-5,CASSPRDTETQYF,TGTGCCAGCTCACCTCGGGACACCGAGACCCAGTACTTC
TRBV29-1,NA,TRBD1,TRBJ1-5,CSVEEETGGRPQHF,TGCAGCGTTGAAGAGGAGACAGGGGGACGGCCCCAGCATTTT
TRBV28,few,NA,TRBJ1-2,CASSTGGYGYTF,TGTGCCAGCAGTACGGGTGGATATGGCTACACCTTC
TRBV29-1,NA,TRBD1,TRBJ1-6,CSVRQGSSPLHF,TGCAGCGTTCGACAGGGTTCTTCACCCCTCCACTTT
TRBV30,few,TRBD1,TRBJ2-7,CAWSWTGAGHEQYF,TGTGCCTGGAGTTGGACAGGGGCCGGGCACGAGCAGTACTTC
TRBV2,NA,NA,TRBJ2-5,CASSERLETQYF,TGTGCCAGCAGTGAACGGTTGGAGACCCAGTACTTC
TRBV27,few,NA,TRBJ1-2,CASRTGSAGYTF,TGTGCCAGCAGGACAGGCTCTGCCGGCTACACCTTC
TRBV18,few,NA,TRBJ1-4,CASSSKLLGTNEKLFF,TGTGCCAGCTCATCTAAACTCCTGGGCACTAATGAAAAACTGTTTTTT
TRBV11-2,few,TRBD1,TRBJ2-7,CASSYRGAGGHYEQYF,TGTGCCAGCAGCTATAGGGGGGCAGGGGGCCACTACGAGCAGTACTTC
TRBV18,NA,TRBD2,TRBJ2-1,CASSPPSSGLYNEQFF,TGTGCCAGCTCACCACCATCTAGCGGGCTATACAATGAGCAGTTCTTC
TRBV30,NA,NA,TRBJ1-5,CAWSQAGNQPQHF,TGTGCCTGGAGTCAGGCGGGGAATCAGCCCCAGCATTTT
TRBV7-3,few,NA,TRBJ1-3,CASSLGPSSGNTIYF,TGTGCCAGCAGCTTAGGGCCGTCCTCTGGAAACACCATATATTTT
TRBV13,few,TRBD1,TRBJ2-7,CASSLGQGIGEQYF,TGTGCCAGCAGCTTAGGACAGGGGATAGGTGAGCAGTACTTC
TRBV9,few,TRBD1,TRBJ1-1,CASSATGGNTEAFF,TGTGCCAGCAGCGCGACAGGGGGGAACACTGAAGCTTTCTTT
TRBV2,NA,NA,TRBJ2-4,CASSVEGLENIQYF,TGTGCCAGCAGTGTTGAGGGACTGGAAAACATTCAGTACTTC
TRBV19,NA,NA,TRBJ1-5,CASTNVGGGQPQHF,TGTGCCAGTACCAATGTTGGGGGCGGTCAGCCCCAGCATTTT